One and the same sample provided the 26 T cell receptor beta chains below, sequenced in a study of T cell repertoires in aging, cancer and after chemotherapy. Amplification of TCR beta used genomic DNA extracted from peripheral blood. Multiplex touch-down PCR with TRB-A/B primers amplified rearranged V-D-J TRB sequences. From the multiplex PCR reads, TCRdb called clonotypes with MiXCR, one entry per CDR3 protein. The sample contains roughly 4,600 distinct CDR3 sequences, 55% to 70% of which appear only once. Specimen: blood. All receptors derive from a human donor with a solid tumor.

To note about this clonotype: Relative to the germline gene, one junction end is altered; a read error may explain this. The chain carries TRBV4-3 and TRBJ1-1; D is perhaps TRBD1 (5 bases). CDR3 length: 15 residues. Germline V gene lookup returns CDR1 LGHNA and CDR2 YSLEER. Written as DNA, the CDR3 is TGTGCCAGCAGCCCCTCGGGAGGGGTGAACACTGAAGCTTTCTTT. It codes for CASSPSGGVNTEAFF.

This sequence joins TRBV19 and TRBJ2-7; D may match TRBD1 or TRBD2 (5 bases each). Germline CDR1 LNHDA, CDR2 SQIVND (reference sequence). Trimming cost V 5 bases and J 0 bases, with 20 bases left between them. This CDR3 spans 17 amino acids. Here the CDR3 DNA reads TGTGCCAGTAGTGTCGGGACGGCACAACATTTCTCCTACGAGCAGTACTTC. It codes for CASSVGTAQHFSYEQYF.

This clonotype was found once. The V and J genes are TRBV19 and TRBJ2-5; 12 bases are shared with TRBD2. The CDR3 runs to 17 residues. Germline V lookup: CDR1 LNHDA, CDR2 SQIVND (reference sequence). V gave up 6 bases and J gave up 0 bases; unmatched junction bases: 8. The CDR3 spells CASRPNRLAGDQETQYF. In nucleotides, the CDR3 is TGTGCCAGTAGACCTAACAGACTAGCGGGAGACCAAGAGACCCAGTACTTC. Full variable domain (rest looked up from reference TRBV19 and TRBJ2-5): DGGITQSPKYLFRKEGQNVTLSCEQNLNHDAMYWYRQDPGQGLRLIYYSQIVNDFQKGDIAEGYSVSREKKESFPLTVTSAQKNPTAFYLCASRPNRLAGDQETQYFGPGTRLLVL.

This chain uses TRBV4-3 with TRBJ2-7, with TRBD2 matching over 8 bases. Trimming cost V 1 base and J 5 bases; bases outside gene matches: 7. The CDR3 spans 15 residues. Germline V CDR1 and CDR2: LGHNA, YSLEER. The CDR3 loop is CASSQASGGYHEQYF. The CDR3 DNA sequence: TGCGCCAGCAGCCAAGCCTCGGGGGGGTACCACGAGCAGTACTTC.

CDR3 residues: CASSYSPLNTEAFF. The CDR3 DNA reads as TGTGCCAGCAGCTACTCTCCGTTGAACACTGAAGCTTTCTTT. V is TRBV5-5 and J is TRBJ1-1; no reliable D call. This CDR3 has 14 residues. Germline values: CDR1 SGHKS, CDR2 YYEKEE (reference sequence). V dropped 3 bases and J dropped 0 bases, with 9 bases sitting between them. The full variable domain, with the rest looked up from reference TRBV5-5 and TRBJ1-1, is DAGVTQSPTHLIKTRGQQVTLRCSPISGHKSVSWYQQVLGQGPQFIFQYYEKEERGRGNFPDRFSARQFPNYSSELNVNALLLGDSALYLCASSYSPLNTEAFFGQGTRLTVV.

This clonotype turned up a few times. The rearrangement links TRBV5-6 to TRBJ1-2; 10 nucleotides agree with TRBD1. The germline gives CDR1 SGHDT, CDR2 YYEEEE. This CDR3 is 15 amino acids long. Trimming removed 2 bases from V and 4 bases from J; junction bases left unmatched: 5. CDR3 sequence: CASSLPGQGGYGYTF. In DNA, the CDR3 is TGTGCCAGCAGCTTACCTGGACAGGGGGGCTATGGCTACACCTTC.

The chain combines TRBV4-2 with TRBJ1-5; TRBD1 agrees at 9 bases. From germline, CDR1 is LGHNA and CDR2 YNFKEQ. The CDR3 extends over 15 amino acids. The junction had 4 bases not matched to a gene; V was cut back by 0 bases and J by 7 bases. In nucleotides, the CDR3 is TGTGCCAGCAGCCAAGAAGGGACAGGGTACCAGCCCCAGCATTTT. Its protein is CASSQEGTGYQPQHF.

The chain uses TRBV12-3 or TRBV12-4 and TRBJ2-3; TRBD2 might be the D (6 bases). With 2 bases removed from V and 14 bases from J, the gap between germline ends came to 14 bases. The CDR3 contains 12 residues. The CDR3 reads CASSLSSGLLYF. DNA of the CDR3: TGTGCCAGCAGTTTATCCTCCGGACTACTGTATTTT.

The chain uses TRBV19 and TRBJ1-5, with 11 nucleotides matching TRBD1. Looked up from germline, CDR1 is LNHDA and CDR2 is SQIVND (reference sequence). The CDR3 is made up of 14 amino acids. V was pared by 8 bases and J by 6 bases, with 6 bases of the junction left unmatched. Written as DNA, the CDR3 is TGTGCCAGTGAGGACAGGGGGCGGTTTCAGCCCCAGCATTTT. It is translated as CASEDRGRFQPQHF. The entire variable domain, with the rest obtained from reference TRBV19 and TRBJ1-5, is as follows: DGGITQSPKYLFRKEGQNVTLSCEQNLNHDAMYWYRQDPGQGLRLIYYSQIVNDFQKGDIAEGYSVSREKKESFPLTVTSAQKNPTAFYLCASEDRGRFQPQHFGDGTRLSIL.

V gene TRBV12-3 or TRBV12-4 combines with J gene TRBJ1-1; no reliable D call. The CDR3 extends over 12 amino acids. V gave up 6 bases and J gave up 4 bases, with 9 bases separating them. The CDR3 DNA follows: TGTGCCAGCAGCCACGGAAGCACTGAAGCTTTCTTT. Its translation: CASSHGSTEAFF.

This clonotype was seen more than once but under ten times. V gene TRBV11-3 combines with J gene TRBJ2-3; 7 bases align to TRBD1. This CDR3 has 14 amino acids. Looked up from germline, CDR1 is SGHNT and CDR2 is YENEEA. Trimming took 5 bases from V and 4 from J; bases not matched to a gene: 6. CDR3 sequence (DNA): TGTGCCAGCAGCAGCACTCAGGGGGCAGATACGCAGTATTTT. Translation gives CASSSTQGADTQYF. The whole variable domain, remainder taken from reference TRBV11-3 and TRBJ2-3, is EAGVVQSPRYKIIEKKQPVAFWCNPISGHNTLYWYLQNLGQGPELLIRYENEEAVDDSQLPKDRFSAERLKGVDSTLKIQPAELGDSAVYLCASSSTQGADTQYFGPGTRLTVL.

The V call is TRBV20-1, the J call TRBJ1-1; D might be TRBD1 (6 bases). The ends were cut back, 5 bases at V and 9 bases at J, with 16 bases in the middle. Germline V CDR1 and CDR2: DFQATT, SNEGSKA (reference sequence). There are 12 residues in the CDR3. The CDR3 reads CSAGQGGFQAFF. The CDR3 nucleotides are TGCAGTGCTGGACAAGGGGGGTTTCAAGCTTTCTTT.

The chain is built from TRBV5-6 and TRBJ1-2, with a possible D match to TRBD1 (5 bases). The V end lost 4 bases, the J end lost 6 bases, and 16 bases lay between the germline ends. The CDR3 is made up of 14 amino acids. CDR1 SGHDT and CDR2 YYEEEE come from the germline V gene. The CDR3, as DNA: TGTGCCAGCAGCCGCGACAGAAGCTGGGATGGCTACACCTTC. Amino acid sequence: CASSRDRSWDGYTF.

This chain uses TRBV29-1 with TRBJ1-2; 12 nucleotides align to TRBD1. Germline CDR1 and CDR2: SQVTM and ANQGSEA. This CDR3 is 13 amino acids long. The V segment lost 5 bases and the J segment 4 bases; nucleotides outside the gene matches: 2. In DNA form, the CDR3 reads TGCAGCGTTCCGGGACAGGGGGCCTATGGCTACACCTTC. Translation: CSVPGQGAYGYTF.

This chain connects TRBV7-2 to TRBJ1-5; D ambiguous. Trimming shortened V by 1 base and J by 3 bases, and 4 bases separated the two germline ends. CDR1 is SGHTA and CDR2 is FQGNSA in the germline V gene. This CDR3 is 13 amino acids long. The CDR3 DNA reads TGTGCCAGCAGCTTAGGGGTCAATCAGCCCCAGCATTTT. This codes for CASSLGVNQPQHF.

The CDR3 protein is CASSLMSFHEQYF. In DNA form, the CDR3 reads TGTGCCAGCAGTTTAATGAGCTTCCACGAGCAGTACTTC. This chain joins TRBV12-3 or TRBV12-4 and TRBJ2-7; unclear D gene. The CDR3 totals 13 residues. V lost 2 bases and J 5 bases, leaving 10 bases between the germline ends.

J is TRBJ2-1 and V is TRBV20-1; maybe TRBD2 (6 bases). V shed 3 bases and J shed 4 bases, with 16 bases lying between them. CDR3 length: 15 amino acids. Germline CDR1 is DFQATT and CDR2 is SNEGSKA (reference sequence). CDR3 protein: CSASGGSATYNEQFF. The CDR3, as DNA: TGCAGTGCTAGTGGGGGGAGTGCCACATACAATGAGCAGTTCTTC.

The rearrangement links TRBV18 to TRBJ2-2; D not resolved. The CDR3 runs 16 residues. Germline V gene lookup returns CDR1 KGHSH and CDR2 LQKENI. V dropped 0 bases and J dropped 3 bases, with 11 bases sitting between them. CDR3 in amino acids: CASSPPSRVDTGELFF. Here the CDR3 DNA reads TGTGCCAGCTCACCACCCAGCCGAGTGGACACCGGGGAGCTGTTTTTT.

The chain combines TRBV11-1 with TRBJ2-2; no clear D. With 7 bases removed from V and 5 bases from J, the gap between germline ends came to 14 bases. The germline CDR1 and CDR2 sequences are SGHAT and FQDESV (reference sequence). The CDR3 covers 14 residues. The CDR3 reads CASTPLFGTGELFF. CDR3 DNA sequence: TGTGCCAGCACCCCCTTGTTCGGGACCGGGGAGCTGTTTTTT.

The V call is TRBV5-1, the J call TRBJ2-2, with D unclear. V dropped 4 bases and J dropped 8 bases, with 12 bases sitting between them. This CDR3 contains 13 residues. CDR1 is SGHRS and CDR2 is YFSETQ in the germline V gene. CDR3 in DNA: TGCGCCAGCAGCCAAAGACAAAGGGGGGAGCTGTTTTTT. Translated, it gives CASSQRQRGELFF.

The chain combines TRBV12-3 or TRBV12-4 with TRBJ1-3; 7 positions match TRBD1. V was pared by 4 bases and J by 1 base, with 7 bases of the junction left unmatched. This CDR3 region has 16 residues. The CDR3 loop is CASSSTGSSSGNTIYF. The CDR3 bases are TGTGCCAGCAGTTCGACAGGGTCTAGTTCTGGAAACACCATATATTTT.

This clonotype was seen a few times. The CDR3 reads CSVRPGVYEQYF. For the CDR3, the DNA is TGCAGCGTGCGACCGGGGGTCTACGAGCAGTACTTC. The genes are TRBV29-1 and TRBJ2-7; maybe TRBD2 (6 bases). Germline V lookup: CDR1 SQVTM, CDR2 ANQGSEA. The CDR3 is 12 amino acids. The V end was cut by 6 bases, the J end by 3 bases, with 12 bases between.

This chain joins TRBV4-3 and TRBJ1-1; D perhaps matches TRBD1 (6 bases). Germline CDR1 is LGHNA and CDR2 is YSLEER. The V and J ends lost 5 bases and 3 bases respectively, with 13 bases between them. The CDR3 totals 14 residues. The CDR3 sequence is CASSAKGEDTEAFF. The CDR3 nucleotides read TGCGCCAGCAGCGCAAAGGGGGAGGACACTGAAGCTTTCTTT.

This clonotype has just one count. The genes are TRBV11-2 and TRBJ1-2; the D gene is possibly TRBD1 (5 bases). The CDR3 loop spans 12 amino acids. The germline gives CDR1 SGHAT, CDR2 FQNNGV. Deletions cut 6 bases from V and 8 bases from J, with 13 bases between. CDR3 protein: CASSSAGGGYTF. DNA of the CDR3: TGTGCCAGCAGTTCGGCCGGGGGGGGCTACACCTTC. The full variable domain, in which reference TRBV11-2 and TRBJ1-2 provide the parts outside the CDR3, is EAGVAQSPRYKIIEKRQSVAFWCNPISGHATLYWYQQILGQGPKLLIQFQNNGVVDDSQLPKDRFSAERLKGVDSTLKIQPAKLEDSAVYLCASSSAGGGYTFGSGTRLTVV.

V and J are TRBV19 and TRBJ1-1; 8 bases match TRBD1. This CDR3 is built from 14 residues. V gave up 5 bases and J gave up 3 bases; unmatched junction bases: 5. Per the germline V gene, CDR1 is LNHDA and CDR2 is SQIVND (reference sequence). This CDR3 is CASSLADRDTEAFF. The CDR3 DNA follows: TGTGCCAGTAGTTTGGCGGACAGGGACACTGAAGCTTTCTTT.

The chain links TRBV20-1 to TRBJ2-3; 10 bases fit TRBD2. From germline, CDR1 is DFQATT and CDR2 SNEGSKA (reference sequence). J gave up 0 bases and V 2 bases, and 11 bases lay outside the gene matches. This CDR3 region has 18 residues. CDR3 nucleotide sequence: TGCAGTGCTAGACGACGTAAAGCGGGAGGGCTGAGCACAGATACGCAGTATTTT. Translating it yields CSARRRKAGGLSTDTQYF.